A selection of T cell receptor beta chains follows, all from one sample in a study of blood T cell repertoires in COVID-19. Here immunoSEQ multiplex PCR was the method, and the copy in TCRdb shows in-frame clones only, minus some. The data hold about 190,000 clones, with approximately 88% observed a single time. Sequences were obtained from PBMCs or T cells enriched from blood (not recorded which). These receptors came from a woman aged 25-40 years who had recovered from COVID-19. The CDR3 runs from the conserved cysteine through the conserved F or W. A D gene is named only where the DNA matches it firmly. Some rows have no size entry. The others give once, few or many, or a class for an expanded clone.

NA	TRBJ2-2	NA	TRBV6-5	TGTGCCAGCAGTCAACAGGTGAACACCGGGGAGCTGTTTTTT	CASSQQVNTGELFF
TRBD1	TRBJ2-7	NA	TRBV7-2	TGTGCCAGCAGCCATTTGGGACAGCCTCTTCCCTACGAGCAGTACTTC	CASSHLGQPLPYEQYF
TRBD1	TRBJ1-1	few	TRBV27	TGTGCCAGCAGTTTCCAGGGGACAGGCACTGAAGCTTTCTTT	CASSFQGTGTEAFF
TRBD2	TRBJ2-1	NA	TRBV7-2	TGTGCCAGCAGCTTAGCCCCTTTAGCGGGGGGCTACAATGAGCAGTTCTTC	CASSLAPLAGGYNEQFF
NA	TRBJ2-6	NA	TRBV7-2	TGTGCCAGCAGCTTAGGACCGGGAGCTGGGGCCAACGTCCTGACTTTC	CASSLGPGAGANVLTF
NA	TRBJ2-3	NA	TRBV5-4	TGTGCCAGCAGCCTTGGCTTCTATACGCAGTATTTT	CASSLGFYTQYF
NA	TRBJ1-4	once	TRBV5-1	TGCGCCAGCAGCTTGGCAACCGGGGTTCTGGAAAAACTGTTTTTT	CASSLATGVLEKLFF
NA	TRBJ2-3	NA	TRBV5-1	TGCGCCAGCAGCTTGGGACAGGCGCCCCCTTATTTT	CASSLGQAPPYF
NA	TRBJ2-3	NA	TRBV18	TGTGCCAGCTCACCCGGACACGATAGCACAGATACGCAGTATTTT	CASSPGHDSTDTQYF
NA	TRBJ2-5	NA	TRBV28	TGTGCCAGCAGCACCCAACTTGAGACCCAGTACTTC	CASSTQLETQYF
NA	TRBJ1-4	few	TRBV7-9	TGTGCCAGCGGGGAGGGGGCAACTAATGAAAAACTGTTTTTT	CASGEGATNEKLFF
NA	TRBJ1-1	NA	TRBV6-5	TGTGCCAGCAGTTACTCGAGGGCAAGCACTGAAGCTTTCTTT	CASSYSRASTEAFF
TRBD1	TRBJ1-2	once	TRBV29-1	TGCAGCATCATCAGGGGGAACTATGGCTACACCTTC	CSIIRGNYGYTF
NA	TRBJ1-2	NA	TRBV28	TGTGCCAGCAGTTTGGTCCCAGGGTCCGAGGGCTACACCTTC	CASSLVPGSEGYTF
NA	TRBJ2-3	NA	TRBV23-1	TGCGCCAGCAGTCTCAGGACTGCTGCTAGCACAGATACGCAGTATTTT	CASSLRTAASTDTQYF
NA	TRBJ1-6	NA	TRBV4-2	TGTGCCAGCGGGGGGGAGGTTGATTCACCCCTCCACTTT	CASGGEVDSPLHF
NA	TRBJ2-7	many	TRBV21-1	TGTGCCAGCAGCAAAGTGGATAGACCGGACAGGGGGTTGGGCGAGCAGTACTTC	CASSKVDRPDRGLGEQYF
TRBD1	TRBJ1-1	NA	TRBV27	TGTGCCAGCAGTTTCCGGGACAGGGGGCCCGAGGGAGCTTTCTTT	CASSFRDRGPEGAFF
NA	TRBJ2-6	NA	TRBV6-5	TGTGCCAGCTCGGTGGCAGCGCCCCTAGTCCTGACTTTC	CASSVAAPLVLTF
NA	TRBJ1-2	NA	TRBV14	TGTGCCAGCAGTTTCAGGGGCGCCTATGGCTACACCTTC	CASSFRGAYGYTF
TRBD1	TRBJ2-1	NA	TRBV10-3	TGTGCCATCAGTGTGGGGACAGCCTACAATGAGCAGTTCTTC	CAISVGTAYNEQFF
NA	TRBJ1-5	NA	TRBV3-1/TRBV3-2	TGTGCCAGCAGCCAAGGGTGGCAGGGAGGACAGCCCCAGCATTTT	CASSQGWQGGQPQHF
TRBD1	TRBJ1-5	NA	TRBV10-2	TGCGCCACCACAGGGGACGGAAATCAGCCCCAGCATTTT	CATTGDGNQPQHF
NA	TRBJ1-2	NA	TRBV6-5	TGTGCCAGCAGTTACACACTAACCGGGATCCCCTATGGCTACACCTTC	CASSYTLTGIPYGYTF
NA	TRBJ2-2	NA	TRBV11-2	TGTGCCAGCAGCACAGGGCTTCACGGGGAGCTGTTTTTT	CASSTGLHGELFF
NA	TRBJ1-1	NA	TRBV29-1	TGCAGCGTTGAGGGCAGGAACACTGAAGCTTTCTTT	CSVEGRNTEAFF
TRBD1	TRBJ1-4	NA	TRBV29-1	TGCAGCGCCACAGGGGATGGGGAAAAACTGTTTTTT	CSATGDGEKLFF
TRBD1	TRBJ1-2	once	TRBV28	TGTGCCAGCAGTCCATCGGGACAGGTAAACGGCTACACCTTC	CASSPSGQVNGYTF
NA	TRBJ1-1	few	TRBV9	TGTGCCAGCAGCGTATCCCCAAACACTGAAGCTTTCTTT	CASSVSPNTEAFF
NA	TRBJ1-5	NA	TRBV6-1	TGTGCCAGCAGTGATTCGACACTTAGTAATCAGCCCCAGCATTTT	CASSDSTLSNQPQHF
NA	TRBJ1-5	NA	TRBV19	TGTGCCAGTGGGATTGTGGCGGGTAGCAATCAGCCCCAGCATTTT	CASGIVAGSNQPQHF
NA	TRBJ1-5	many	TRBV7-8	TGTGCCAGCAGCCCAAATATGGGACAACATAGCAATCAGCCCCAGCATTTT	CASSPNMGQHSNQPQHF
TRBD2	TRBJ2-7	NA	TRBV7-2	TGTGCCAGCAGCTCTAAGCGGGATACGGTAGACGAGCAGTACTTC	CASSSKRDTVDEQYF
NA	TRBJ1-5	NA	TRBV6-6	TGTGCCAGCACTCGTCATTCCGGGACAACAGCTAGCAATCAGCCCCAGCATTTT	CASTRHSGTTASNQPQHF
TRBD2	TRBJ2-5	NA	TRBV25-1	TGTGCCAGCAGTGAACTAGCGGGAGAGACCCAGTACTTC	CASSELAGETQYF
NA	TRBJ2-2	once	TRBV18	TGTGCCAGCTTTACTTCGGGGAGTACCGGGGAGCTGTTTTTT	CASFTSGSTGELFF
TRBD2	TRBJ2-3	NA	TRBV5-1	TGCGCCAGCAGCATTAGCGGGATGACGGATACGCAGTATTTT	CASSISGMTDTQYF
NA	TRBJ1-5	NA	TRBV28	TGTGCCAGCAGTTTGGTGGGCAGAGGGCACAATCAGCCCCAGCATTTT	CASSLVGRGHNQPQHF
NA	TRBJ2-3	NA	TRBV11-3	TGTGCCAGCAGCTTGGGCCGTCTCGGACAAGATACGCAGTATTTT	CASSLGRLGQDTQYF
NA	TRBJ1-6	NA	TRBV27	TGTGCCAGCAGTTCCAATCTCCCCAGGGTTCTCTATTCACCCCTCCACTTT	CASSSNLPRVLYSPLHF
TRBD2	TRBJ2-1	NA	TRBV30	TGTGCCTGGAGTGTGTTTAGCGGGAAAAGGGTTGAGCAGTTCTTC	CAWSVFSGKRVEQFF
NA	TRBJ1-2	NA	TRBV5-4	TGTGCCAGCAGCTTGGTGCGGGGGGGAGTTGGCTACACCTTC	CASSLVRGGVGYTF
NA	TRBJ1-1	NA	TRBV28	TGTGCCAGCAGCCCAATGAGGATGAACACTGAAGCTTTCTTT	CASSPMRMNTEAFF
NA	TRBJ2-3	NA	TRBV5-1	TGCGCCAGCAGCTTATCCGGGGGGCAGTATTTT	CASSLSGGQYF
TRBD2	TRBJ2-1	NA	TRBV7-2	TGTGCCAGCAGCTCTCGGACTAGCGGGATTAGTGAGCAGTTCTTC	CASSSRTSGISEQFF